The present T cell receptor beta chain was sequenced within a study of T cells expressing NK-cell markers. CDR1 is SGHRS, CDR2 YFSETQ, per germline. The CDR3 is 12 residues long. TCRdb processed the 5' RACE reads again and assigns one entry to each CDR3 protein, with no DNA. Its listing shows more than 400,000 distinct CDR3 sequences. The V and J genes are TRBV5-1 and TRBJ1-2; TCRdb calls TRBD1, which cannot be checked without DNA. The specimen sequenced was blood T cells: a sorted CD56 or NKG2C T cell subset, CD4+ or CD8+ T cells, or bulk PBMC T cells (not recorded which). The clonotype comes from a woman between 18 and 75 years old in good health. CDR3 in amino acids: CASTGASYGYTF.